This TCR beta chain was identified during a study of blood T cell repertoires in COVID-19. The data were produced by immunoSEQ multiplex PCR, yet TCRdb's version contains in-frame clones alone and is incomplete. The sample shows a few hundred thousand clones, around 89% of them seen only once. The germline V gene has CDR1 SGHTA and CDR2 FQGNSA. Unmatched junction bases numbered 4, after V lost 0 bases and J lost 5 bases. CDR3 length equals 15 residues. Sequencing was carried out using PBMCs or T cells enriched from blood (not recorded which). The receptor was isolated from a woman between 50 and 59 years old who had recovered from COVID-19. The chain joins TRBV7-2 to TRBJ2-7; 10 bases match TRBD2. The CDR3 spells CASSLALAGVNEQYF. The CDR3 nucleotides read TGTGCCAGCAGCTTAGCGCTAGCGGGAGTCAACGAGCAGTACTTC.